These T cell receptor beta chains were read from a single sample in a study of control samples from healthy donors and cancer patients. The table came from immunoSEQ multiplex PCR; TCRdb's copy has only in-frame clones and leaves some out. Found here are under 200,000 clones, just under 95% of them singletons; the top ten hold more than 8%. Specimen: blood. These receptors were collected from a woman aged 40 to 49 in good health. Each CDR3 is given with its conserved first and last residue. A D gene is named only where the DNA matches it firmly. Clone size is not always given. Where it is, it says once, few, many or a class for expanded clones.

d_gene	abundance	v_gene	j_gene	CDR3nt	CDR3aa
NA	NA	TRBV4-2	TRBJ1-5	TGTGCCAGCAGCCAAGATGGAGCTAGCAATCAGCCCCAGCATTTT	CASSQDGASNQPQHF
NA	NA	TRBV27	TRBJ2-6	TGTGCCAGCAGTTTTTATGGGGCCAACGTCCTGACTTTC	CASSFYGANVLTF
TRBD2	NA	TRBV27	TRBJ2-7	TGTGCCAGCAGTTCTAAACCAGTAGGCGGGAGGAACACCTACGAGCAGTACTTC	CASSSKPVGGRNTYEQYF
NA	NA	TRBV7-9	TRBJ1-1	TGTGCCAGCACCCAGGTGCAGGGGACGAACACTGAAGCTTTCTTT	CASTQVQGTNTEAFF
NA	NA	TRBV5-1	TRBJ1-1	TGCGCCAGCAGCTCGGACTACGGGGCGAACACTGAAGCTTTCTTT	CASSSDYGANTEAFF
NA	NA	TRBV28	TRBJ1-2	TGTGCCAGCAGTTCCCCGGACATCCCGCAGGACTATGGCTACACCTTC	CASSSPDIPQDYGYTF
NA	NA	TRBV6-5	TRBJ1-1	TGTGCCAGCAGGGGGATCCATGAAGCTTTCTTT	CASRGIHEAFF
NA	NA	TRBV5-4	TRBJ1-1	TGTGCCAGCAGCTGGGACGGGGGGAACACTGAAGCTTTCTTT	CASSWDGGNTEAFF
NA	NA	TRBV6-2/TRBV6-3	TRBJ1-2	TGTGCCAGCAGTTACAGCGGCGCTGGCTATGGCTACACCTTC	CASSYSGAGYGYTF
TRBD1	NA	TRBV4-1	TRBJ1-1	TGCGCCAGCAGCCACGGACAGGGGGTAGCTGAAGCTTTCTTT	CASSHGQGVAEAFF
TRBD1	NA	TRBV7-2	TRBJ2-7	TGTGCCAGCAGCCCGACGACAGGGAATGGGCTCTACGAGCAGTACTTC	CASSPTTGNGLYEQYF
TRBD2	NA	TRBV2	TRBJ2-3	TGTGCCAGCACACGACTAGCGGGGGGACGTTCAGATACGCAGTATTTT	CASTRLAGGRSDTQYF
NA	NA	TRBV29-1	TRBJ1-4	TGCAGCGTTCGTAATGAAAAACTGTTTTTT	CSVRNEKLFF
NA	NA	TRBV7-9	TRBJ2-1	TGTGCCAGCAGTTCAACTAGCTACAATGAGCAGTTCTTC	CASSSTSYNEQFF
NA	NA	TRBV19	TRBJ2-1	TGTGCCAGTAGTATTCACGCGGGACTCGACAATGAGCAGTTCTTC	CASSIHAGLDNEQFF
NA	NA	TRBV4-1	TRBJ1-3	TGCGCCAGCAGTTCCCTGACCGATCGAAACACCATATATTTT	CASSSLTDRNTIYF
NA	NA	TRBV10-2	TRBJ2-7	TGCGCCAGCTCAGGGGAGGGCTACGAGCAGTACTTC	CASSGEGYEQYF
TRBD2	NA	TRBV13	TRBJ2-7	TGTGCCAGCAGCTCTAGCGGGAGGGGTTACGAGCAGTACTTC	CASSSSGRGYEQYF
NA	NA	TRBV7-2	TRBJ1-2	TGTGCCAGCAGCTTTCTTGCGCCTGAGGACGGCTACACCTTC	CASSFLAPEDGYTF
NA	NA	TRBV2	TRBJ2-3	TGTGCCAGCATGAGAGGGGCTAGCGGCACAGATACGCAGTATTTT	CASMRGASGTDTQYF
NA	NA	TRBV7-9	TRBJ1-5	TGTGCCAGCAGCTTAAACGGACGGCAGCCCCAGCATTTT	CASSLNGRQPQHF
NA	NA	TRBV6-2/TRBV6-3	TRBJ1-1	TGTGCCAGCAGTTACTCGAACCGGGGGAACACTGAAGCTTTCTTT	CASSYSNRGNTEAFF
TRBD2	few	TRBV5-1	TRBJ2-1	TGCGCCAGCAGCTTGGCGGCGGGAGGATTGTTCTTC	CASSLAAGGLFF
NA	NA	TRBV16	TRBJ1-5	TGTGCCAGCAGCCAATGGGTCGGTCAGCCCCAGCATTTT	CASSQWVGQPQHF
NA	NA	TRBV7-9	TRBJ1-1	TGTGCCAGCAACCCCTCTCCGGCCACCACTGAAGCTTTCTTT	CASNPSPATTEAFF
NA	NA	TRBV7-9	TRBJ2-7	TGTGCCAGCAGCTTAGTTACCCAGGCCTCGGACTTC	CASSLVTQASDF
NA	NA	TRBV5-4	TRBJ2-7	TGTGCCAGCAGCTTTAACGAGAGAATGTACTACGAGCAGTACTTC	CASSFNERMYYEQYF
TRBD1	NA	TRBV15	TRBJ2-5	TGTGCCACCAGCAGAGACAGGGGGGAGACCCAGTACTTC	CATSRDRGETQYF
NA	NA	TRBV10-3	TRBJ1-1	TGTGCCATCAGTGACGGGAACACGGGAACTGAAGCTTTCTTT	CAISDGNTGTEAFF
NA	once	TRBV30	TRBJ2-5	TGTGCCTGGAGGGACCCTCGGGTGCCGGCCCAGTACTTC	CAWRDPRVPAQYF
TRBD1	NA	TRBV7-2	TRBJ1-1	TGTGCCAGCAGCTCAGTAGGGACAGGGGGCGTTGAAGCTTTCTTT	CASSSVGTGGVEAFF
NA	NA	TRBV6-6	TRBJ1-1	TGTGCCAGCAGATCGGGAGGGACTGAAGCTTTCTTT	CASRSGGTEAFF
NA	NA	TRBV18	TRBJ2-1	TGTGCCAGCTCTAGAGACAATGAGCAGTTCTTC	CASSRDNEQFF
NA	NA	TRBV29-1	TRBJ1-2	TGCAGCGTTGAAGGGGGAGGCTATGGCTACACCTTC	CSVEGGGYGYTF
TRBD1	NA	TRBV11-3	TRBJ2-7	TGTGCCAGCAGCTTATCAAACCTCAGGGGGAGCGAGCAGTACTTC	CASSLSNLRGSEQYF